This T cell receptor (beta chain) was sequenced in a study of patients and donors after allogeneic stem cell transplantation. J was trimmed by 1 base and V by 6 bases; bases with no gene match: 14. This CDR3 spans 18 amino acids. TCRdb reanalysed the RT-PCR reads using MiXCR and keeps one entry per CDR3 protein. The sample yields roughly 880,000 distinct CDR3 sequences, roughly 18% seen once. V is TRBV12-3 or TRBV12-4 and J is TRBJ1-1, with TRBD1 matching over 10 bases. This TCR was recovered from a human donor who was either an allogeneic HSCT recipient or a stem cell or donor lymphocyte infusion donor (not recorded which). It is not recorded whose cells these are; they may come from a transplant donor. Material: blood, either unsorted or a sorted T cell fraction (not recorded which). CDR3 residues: CASRAGTGARGPNTEAFF. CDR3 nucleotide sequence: TGTGCCAGCAGGGCCGGGACAGGGGCCCGGGGACCGAACACTGAAGCTTTCTTT.